The source of this TCR beta chain is a study of T-cell memory formation after mild COVID-19. J was trimmed by 3 bases and V by 0 bases; bases with no gene match: 7. Germline values: CDR1 SQVTM, CDR2 ANQGSEA. This CDR3 contains 15 residues. TCRdb reprocessed the 5' RACE reads via MiXCR and lists one record per CDR3 protein. The profile shows about 360,000 distinct CDR3 sequences, around an eighth of them singletons. This TCR came from a young man who had mild COVID-19 (a few samples of this study predate the infection). Cell type and time point are not known. The V gene is TRBV29-1, the J gene TRBJ1-2, with 7 bases aligning to TRBD1. Input material: PBMCs or a T cell subset sorted from them (not recorded which). The CDR3 DNA sequence: TGCAGCGTTGAAGATCGCGACAGGGCGGACTATGGCTACACCTTC. As protein: CSVEDRDRADYGYTF.